This T cell receptor (beta chain) stems from a study of T cells after yellow fever vaccination. Findings and caveats of the study: It was the secondary response that reached its peak faster, day 5 versus 15, but it was weaker. Primary-vaccination clones mostly resurfaced post-booster (about 95% CD4, roughly 90% CD8).

The CDR3 runs to 13 residues. Germline V gene sequence: CDR1 MNHEY, CDR2 SVGAGI. V was cut by 4 bases and J by 1 base, with 8 bases left in between. Concerning this clonotype itself: What it binds is unknown.

5'RACE template switching produced TCR cDNA carrying a universal primer site and UMIs. In TCRdb, the 5' RACE reads were re-called with MiXCR into one record per CDR3 protein. In the table there are tens of thousands of distinct CDR3 sequences, almost 8% of which are singletons. This chain links TRBV6-5 with TRBJ2-7; D ambiguous. The sample in question was CD8+ T cells sorted from PBMCs, obtained on the day of the yellow fever booster vaccination. This receptor was identified in a man aged 30-40 years who received the YFV17D yellow fever vaccine. The CDR3 sequence: CASSSERSYEQYF. The CDR3 bases are TGTGCCAGCAGTTCTGAGCGTTCCTACGAGCAGTACTTC.